This entry is about one T cell receptor (beta chain). Its antigen is not known. Measured with immunoSEQ multiplex PCR; TCRdb has only the in-frame clones, and not every one. The profile covers over 90,000 clones, with 91% appearing a single time and approximately 0.18% taken by the ten largest. These data come from a study of graft-versus-host responses after intestinal transplantation. Study summary: Multivisceral, liver-intestinal, or isolated intestinal grafts went to recipients. Notes on the study in general: Peak circulating GvH clone levels were associated with early post-transplant HvG declines.

The CDR3 extends over 17 amino acids. CDR1 SGDLS and CDR2 YYNGEE come from the germline V gene. Trimming removed 4 bases from V and 6 bases from J, with 24 bases in between. The chain carries TRBV9 and TRBJ2-3, with TRBD2 as a possible D gene (7 bases). The source of this sequence is a human donor who was the organ donor for an intestinal transplant. Sequencing was performed on unstimulated CD4+ T cells sorted from spleen or lymph node cells, taken before transplant. The CDR3 region has the DNA TGTGCCAGCAGCTCCCTAGGGTGGGGGGGGGCCGATGATACGCAGTATTTT. Translated, it gives CASSSLGWGGADDTQYF.